The 25 T cell receptor beta chains presented below share a single source sample, sequenced in a study of shared clonotypes between healthy human individuals (dated by TCRdb to 2019 to 2021). The library came from the immunoSEQ multiplex PCR assay. The clones in this table, taken by TCRdb from immuneACCESS, are in-frame only. Not every clone is retained; where verified, under half of the shortfall comes from an unresolved V gene, and the cause of the rest is unknown. Counted in this sample were millions of clones; approximately 93% of them appeared once. About 0.39% of the sample belongs to the ten largest clones. The sample comprised naive CD4+ T cells from PBMCs. This sample's cell subset or site label indicates: CD45RA+ positively selected. These receptors came from a man aged 18 to 29 in good health. Some clones in this sample may be carry-over from other donors' samples.

The chain combines TRBV6-1 with TRBJ2-3, with TRBD1 identical over 8 bases. CDR1 and CDR2 from the germline V gene are MNHNS and SASEGT. The V gene end was trimmed by 3 bases and the J gene end by 5 bases; junction bases not matched to a gene: 1. The CDR3 loop spans 13 amino acids. CDR3 region: CASSDDRGDTQYF. The CDR3 DNA sequence: TGTGCCAGCAGTGATGACAGGGGAGATACGCAGTATTTT.

V usage is TRBV9 and J usage is TRBJ2-1; 9 bases agree with TRBD2. This CDR3 spans 15 amino acids. V lost 4 bases and J lost 8; bases outside the gene matches: 10. CDR1 is SGDLS, CDR2 YYNGEE, per germline. The CDR3 DNA follows: TGTGCCAGCAGCATTAGCGGGAGAACTTTGGATGAGCAGTTCTTC. It translates to CASSISGRTLDEQFF. Combining the CDR3 with reference TRBV9 and TRBJ2-1 gives the whole variable domain DSGVTQTPKHLITATGQRVTLRCSPRSGDLSVYWYQQSLDQGLQFLIQYYNGEERAKGNILERFSAQQFPDLHSELNLSSLELGDSALYFCASSISGRTLDEQFFGPGTRLTVL.

The chain has TRBV5-4 and TRBJ2-2; possible D gene TRBD2, 6 bases. The CDR3 runs 16 residues. From germline, CDR1 is SGHNT and CDR2 YYREEE (reference sequence). Trimming shortened V by 4 bases and J by 4 bases, and 17 bases separated the two germline ends. The CDR3 nucleotides read TGTGCCAGCAGCCTAGACCCCGGCGGGGCCACCGGGGAGCTGTTTTTT. It encodes CASSLDPGGATGELFF.

A single count supports this clone. This rearrangement joins TRBV6-5 to TRBJ1-6; D perhaps matches TRBD1 (5 bases). This CDR3 is built from 13 residues. Looked up from germline, CDR1 is MNHEY and CDR2 is SVGAGI. V shed 6 bases and J shed 13 bases, with 16 bases lying between them. CDR3 DNA sequence: TGTGCCAGCAGCCAAGGAGGGACTTCGCCCCTCCACTTT. Translated, it gives CASSQGGTSPLHF.

CDR3 residues: CAISPGQGSYEQFF. CDR3 sequence (DNA): TGTGCCATCAGTCCGGGACAGGGCTCGTATGAGCAGTTCTTC. This chain connects TRBV10-3 to TRBJ2-1; TRBD1 aligns across 9 bases. The CDR3 runs 14 residues. Germline trimming cut 5 bases from V and 8 bases from J; bases unmatched to any gene: 7. Germline-derived CDR1 and CDR2 are ENHRY and SYGVKD.

With respect to this clone: Other nucleotide sequences in the sample specify the same CDR3. The chain employs TRBV7-3 and TRBJ1-1, with 9 bases identical to TRBD1. CDR1 is SGHTA, CDR2 FQGTGA, per germline. Unmatched junction bases numbered 9, after V lost 5 bases and J lost 5 bases. CDR3 size: 15 residues. The DNA of the CDR3 is TGTGCCAGCAGCCTCACAGGGGGCGCGGGTACTGAAGCTTTCTTT. It encodes CASSLTGGAGTEAFF.

DNA for the CDR3: TGTGCCAGCAGCTTGGTGGGCCAACATGGGGGGGAGCTGTTTTTT. This encodes CASSLVGQHGGELFF. The J gene is TRBJ2-2, the V gene TRBV5-4, with no clear D. V was pared by 0 bases and J by 8 bases, with 14 bases between. The V gene's germline CDR1 is SGHNT and CDR2 YYREEE (reference sequence). CDR3 length: 15 amino acids.

V usage is TRBV19 and J usage is TRBJ1-5, with D possibly being TRBD1 (6 bases). V was pared by 5 bases and J by 2 bases, with 13 bases between. Per the germline V gene, CDR1 is LNHDA and CDR2 is SQIVND (reference sequence). The CDR3 extends over 15 amino acids. The CDR3 reads CASSPTGRGNQPQHF. Here the CDR3 DNA reads TGTGCCAGTAGTCCGACAGGCCGGGGCAATCAGCCCCAGCATTTT.

This clone was seen only a few times. The V gene is TRBV7-3, the J gene TRBJ2-3, with D perhaps matching TRBD2 (6 bases). Germline CDR1 is SGHTA and CDR2 is FQGTGA. The ends were cut back, 3 bases at V and 6 bases at J, with 16 bases in the middle. The CDR3 covers 15 residues. The CDR3 sequence: CASSFGGTSSDTQYF. The DNA of the CDR3 is TGTGCCAGCAGCTTTGGAGGAACTAGCTCGGATACGCAGTATTTT.

The rearrangement links TRBV5-4 to TRBJ2-1, with 11 bases identical to TRBD2. Per germline, CDR1 SGHNT and CDR2 YYREEE (reference sequence). The CDR3 has 15 amino acids. V lost 3 bases to trimming and J lost 5 bases; unmatched junction nucleotides: 4. The CDR3 loop reads CASSWGLADNNEQFF. In DNA, the CDR3 is TGTGCCAGCAGCTGGGGACTAGCGGACAACAATGAGCAGTTCTTC.

A word on this clone: Other DNA sequences from this sample encode an identical CDR3 as well. This sequence joins TRBV7-2 and TRBJ2-7, with 14 positions matching TRBD2. Germline assignment: CDR1 SGHTA and CDR2 FQGNSA. This CDR3 is built from 14 residues. V gave up 3 bases and J gave up 7 bases; unmatched junction bases: 2. The CDR3 bases are TGTGCCAGCAGCTTGACTAGCGGGAGGGGTGAGCAGTACTTC. Its protein product is CASSLTSGRGEQYF.

V is TRBV18 and J is TRBJ1-1; D is possibly TRBD1 (6 bases). V was pared by 3 bases and J by 10 bases, with 12 bases between. The CDR3 covers 12 residues. Germline V gives CDR1 KGHSH, CDR2 LQKENI. The CDR3 reads CASSPDSVGAFF. The CDR3 DNA sequence: TGTGCCAGCTCACCGGACAGCGTAGGAGCTTTCTTT.

The chain couples TRBV5-4 to TRBJ2-5; perhaps TRBD2 as D (5 bases). This CDR3 has 14 amino acids. The germline CDR1 and CDR2 sequences are SGHNT and YYREEE (reference sequence). Trimming stripped 1 base from V and 2 bases from J, with 9 bases between. The CDR3 DNA follows: TGTGCCAGCAGCTTGCCCCGGGGTCAAGAGACCCAGTACTTC. Translation gives CASSLPRGQETQYF.

The CDR3 protein is CASSTGTSNEKLFF. For the CDR3, the DNA is TGTGCCAGTAGTACCGGGACATCAAATGAAAAACTGTTTTTT. The genes are TRBV19 and TRBJ1-4; D possibly corresponds to TRBD1 (6 bases). The V and J ends lost 4 bases and 5 bases respectively, with 11 bases between them. CDR3 length: 14 residues. Germline V lookup: CDR1 LNHDA, CDR2 SQIVND (reference sequence).

Notes on this clone: One junction end disagrees with the germline gene, perhaps due to a read error. The chain carries TRBV7-3 and TRBJ2-7, with a weak D call TRBD2 (6 bases). Germline V gene data show CDR1 as SGHTA and CDR2 as FQGTGA. The CDR3 sequence is 13 residues long. The CDR3 sequence: CASSYRTQTSLFF. The CDR3 DNA reads as TGTGCCAGCAGCTACCGAACCCAGACTAGTTTGTTTTTC. The whole variable domain, filled in from reference TRBV7-3 and TRBJ2-7, reads GAGVSQTPSNKVTEKGKYVELRCDPISGHTALYWYRQSLGQGPEFLIYFQGTGAADDSGLPNDRFFAVRPEGSVSTLKIQRTERGDSAVYLCASSYRTQTSLFFGPGTRLTVT.

V gene TRBV28 combines with J gene TRBJ2-5; 7 bases are a match to TRBD1. Gene TRBJ2-7 matches the end of the DNA better, so the J call may be wrong. The CDR3 has 15 residues. Germline V gives CDR1 MDHEN, CDR2 SYDVKM. This CDR3 is CASSLLGTGDYEQYF. CDR3 in DNA: TGTGCCAGCAGTTTATTGGGAACAGGGGACTACGAGCAGTACTTC.

The chain is built from TRBV30 and TRBJ2-7, with 12 bases aligning to TRBD2. V lost 5 bases, J lost 1 base, and 12 bases stayed unmatched. The CDR3 has 17 amino acids. CDR1 is GTSNPN and CDR2 is SVGIG in the germline V gene (reference sequence). Here the CDR3 DNA reads TGTGCCTGGGATCGACTAGCGGGGGATAAGAAGTCCTACGAGCAGTACTTC. This codes for CAWDRLAGDKKSYEQYF. The complete variable domain, with remaining parts taken from reference TRBV30 and TRBJ2-7, reads SQTIHQWPATLVQPVGSPLSLECTVEGTSNPNLYWYRQAAGRGLQLLFYSVGIGQISSEVPQNLSASRPQDRQFILSSKKLLLSDSGFYLCAWDRLAGDKKSYEQYFGPGTRLTVT.

J is TRBJ1-1 and V is TRBV6-1; D unclear. The V end lost 4 bases, the J end lost 5 bases, and 11 bases lay between the germline ends. CDR3 length: 13 amino acids. The germline V gene has CDR1 MNHNS and CDR2 SASEGT. The CDR3 loop reads CASSARDGTEAFF. The CDR3 DNA follows: TGTGCCAGCAGTGCCCGGGATGGGACTGAAGCTTTCTTT.

The J gene is TRBJ2-7, the V gene TRBV4-2, with 8 bases aligning to TRBD2. The V segment lost 1 base and the J segment 3 bases; nucleotides outside the gene matches: 5. This CDR3 has 15 amino acids. Germline lookup yields CDR1 LGHNA and CDR2 YNFKEQ. CDR3 sequence reads: CASSQAGGSGYEQYF. The CDR3, as DNA: TGTGCCAGCAGCCAAGCGGGAGGGAGTGGCTACGAGCAGTACTTC.

A word on this clone: An end of the junction does not agree with germline; a read error may underlie this. This chain uses TRBV5-1 with TRBJ2-3; D may be TRBD2 (6 bases). CDR1 is SGHRS and CDR2 is YFSETQ in the germline V gene. The CDR3 length is 16 residues. CDR3 nucleotide sequence: TGCGCCAGCACCTTGGAGGGTCGCTCTAGCACAGATACGCAGTATTTT. Amino acids: CASTLEGRSSTDTQYF.

The CDR3 spells CASSLRNRENYGYTF. The CDR3 DNA sequence: TGTGCCAGCAGTTTAAGGAACAGGGAAAACTATGGCTACACCTTC. V and J are TRBV28 and TRBJ1-2, with a weak D call TRBD1 (6 bases). V was clipped by 2 bases and J by 2 bases, with 12 bases between them. Germline V gives CDR1 MDHEN, CDR2 SYDVKM. This CDR3 region has 15 residues.

This clone was found a few times. CDR3 DNA sequence: TGTGCCAGCAGCTCAGGAGGTGTCAGGGGGCGCTATGGCTACACCTTC. Translating it yields CASSSGGVRGRYGYTF. The genes are TRBV7-2 and TRBJ1-2; 8 nucleotides align to TRBD1. V lost 4 bases to trimming and J lost 4 bases; unmatched junction nucleotides: 11. Germline V gene data show CDR1 as SGHTA and CDR2 as FQGNSA. There are 16 residues in the CDR3.

This chain's CDR3 is CAGEGGPEGDEQYF. The DNA of the CDR3 is TGTGCCGGCGAAGGAGGGCCCGAAGGGGACGAGCAGTACTTC. This rearrangement joins TRBV5-3 to TRBJ2-7; perhaps TRBD2 as D (6 bases). TRBV5-3 is given ORF status, its function remaining uncertain. The CDR3 has 14 residues. V gave up 10 bases and J gave up 5 bases, with 22 bases separating them.

Notes on this clone: Its ends do not fully match the called genes, so a read error is possible. The CDR3 DNA reads as TGTGCCAGCAGCCCCCGGGGGGAATGGTGGAACTTC. Protein product: CASSPRGEWWNF. The chain combines TRBV6-1 with TRBJ2-7, with 7 bases matching TRBD2. Germline V gene data show CDR1 as MNHNS and CDR2 as SASEGT. CDR3 length: 12 residues.

V usage is TRBV5-4 and J usage is TRBJ1-2; D is ambiguous. This CDR3 is built from 12 residues. Per germline, CDR1 SGHNT and CDR2 YYREEE (reference sequence). V lost 1 base, J lost 8 bases, and 9 bases lay in between. Written as DNA, the CDR3 is TGTGCCAGCAGCTTGATGACGGGCGGCTACACCTTC. Translation: CASSLMTGGYTF. Together with reference TRBV5-4 and TRBJ1-2, the CDR3 gives the full variable domain: ETGVTQSPTHLIKTRGQQVTLRCSSQSGHNTVSWYQQALGQGPQFIFQYYREEENGRGNFPPRFSGLQFPNYSSELNVNALELDDSALYLCASSLMTGGYTFGSGTRLTVV.